These T cell receptor beta chains were read from a single sample in a study of T-cell reconstitution after alpha-beta-depleted transplantation in children. TCRdb reprocessed the PCR reads via MiXCR and lists one record per CDR3 protein. The top ten hold about 3% of the sample, which has fewer than 200,000 distinct CDR3 sequences, less than 8% seen once. This material consisted of PBMCs from the stem cell graft donor, taken from the stem cell graft. Receptors originate from a human donor who donated a stem cell graft to a child with Wiskott-Aldrich syndrome. Each CDR3 is given with its conserved first and last residue. A D gene is named only where the DNA matches it firmly. Size values are once, few and many counts, or a class for expanded clones, and some rows have none.

>TRBV5-1|-|TRBJ1-2|few
CASSLEWGPYGYTF
TGCGCCAGCAGCTTGGAATGGGGGCCCTATGGCTACACCTTC
>TRBV29-1|-|TRBJ1-2|many
CSVEDPDEINFYGYTF
TGCAGCGTTGAAGATCCTGACGAGATTAATTTCTATGGCTACACCTTC
>TRBV10-3|-|TRBJ2-5|-
CAISESYGALDRDQYF
TGTGCCATCAGTGAGTCGTACGGGGCCCTAGATCGGGACCAGTACTTC
>TRBV7-8|TRBD2|TRBJ2-3|-
CASSLERRGSTDTQYF
TGTGCCAGCAGCTTAGAGAGGCGGGGGAGCACAGATACGCAGTATTTT
>TRBV20-1|TRBD2|TRBJ2-7|many
CSATHSSGGYEQYF
TGCAGTGCTACACATTCTAGCGGGGGCTACGAGCAGTACTTC
>TRBV3-1|-|TRBJ2-1|many
CASSPGASYNEQFF
TGTGCCAGCAGCCCAGGGGCATCTTACAATGAGCAGTTCTTC
>TRBV3-1|-|TRBJ1-1|-
CASSQPPARGTEAFF
TGTGCCAGCAGCCAACCACCCGCGAGAGGTACTGAAGCTTTCTTT
>TRBV18|-|TRBJ1-5|few
CASSHDSSGPQHF
TGTGCCAGCTCTCACGACTCCTCTGGGCCCCAGCATTTT
>TRBV2|-|TRBJ2-3|many
CASSELGGGTADTQYF
TGTGCCAGCAGTGAATTAGGCGGCGGGACCGCAGATACGCAGTATTTT
>TRBV5-1|-|TRBJ2-5|many
CASRIGGSLRRETQYF
TGCGCCAGCAGAATAGGGGGTAGCCTTAGAAGGGAGACCCAGTACTTC
>TRBV20-1|-|TRBJ2-7|many
CSARDQRGGDEQYF
TGCAGTGCTAGAGATCAGAGGGGTGGCGACGAGCAGTACTTC
>TRBV18|-|TRBJ2-5|-
CASSPAGTGYQETQYF
TGTGCCAGCTCACCAGCTGGGACGGGGTACCAAGAGACCCAGTACTTC
>TRBV15|-|TRBJ1-2|many
CATSRGGGHYGYTF
TGTGCCACCAGCAGAGGCGGAGGGCACTATGGCTACACCTTC
>TRBV29-1|TRBD2|TRBJ2-3|many
CSSSGGASTQYF
TGCAGCTCTAGCGGGGGGGCCTCTACGCAGTATTTT
>TRBV5-1|TRBD1|TRBJ1-1|many
CASSFPGGTEAFF
TGCGCCAGCAGTTTTCCAGGGGGCACTGAAGCTTTCTTT
>TRBV20-1|-|TRBJ2-5|many
CSARDAQGPVETQYF
TGCAGTGCTAGAGATGCCCAGGGACCGGTAGAGACCCAGTACTTC
>TRBV4-3|-|TRBJ2-7|many
CASSHSQASATYEQYF
TGCGCCAGCAGCCACTCCCAGGCTAGCGCTACCTACGAGCAGTACTTC
>TRBV28|-|TRBJ1-4|-
CASITNRLPNEKLFF
TGTGCCAGCATCACAAATCGCTTGCCGAATGAAAAACTGTTTTTT
>TRBV5-1|-|TRBJ1-2|many
CASSRDRKYGYTF
TGCGCCAGCAGCAGGGACCGGAAGTATGGCTACACCTTC
>TRBV20-1|-|TRBJ2-7|many
CSAIGYEQYF
TGCAGTGCTATAGGCTACGAGCAGTACTTC
>TRBV3-1|-|TRBJ2-7|many
CASSQSRLPSEQYF
TGTGCCAGCAGCCAATCGAGACTACCCTCCGAGCAGTACTTC
>TRBV12-3/TRBV12-4|-|TRBJ1-4|many
CASSLAPRSTNEKLFF
TGTGCCAGCAGTTTAGCGCCCCGCTCAACTAATGAAAAACTGTTTTTT
>TRBV25-1|-|TRBJ1-1|many
CASRVGGVGEAFF
TGTGCCAGCAGGGTAGGAGGGGTAGGTGAAGCTTTCTTT
>TRBV30|TRBD2|TRBJ2-1|few
CAWSVSSSGEGEQFF
TGTGCCTGGAGTGTATCTTCAAGCGGGGAAGGTGAGCAGTTCTTC
>TRBV11-3|-|TRBJ2-5|many
CASSPLGAYQETQYF
TGTGCCAGCAGCCCCCTCGGAGCGTACCAAGAGACCCAGTACTTC
>TRBV7-2|-|TRBJ2-1|many
CASSSLGISEQFF
TGTGCCAGCAGCTCCCTAGGCATAAGTGAGCAGTTCTTC
>TRBV6-6|-|TRBJ1-2|many
CASSYEAYYGYTF
TGTGCCAGCAGTTATGAGGCCTACTATGGCTACACCTTC
>TRBV7-6|-|TRBJ1-1|many
CASSLVTGNTEAFF
TGCGCCAGCAGCTTAGTAACAGGGAACACTGAAGCTTTCTTT
>TRBV7-9|TRBD1|TRBJ2-5|-
CASSSGTGVGTQYF
TGTGCCAGCAGCTCCGGGACAGGGGTGGGGACCCAGTACTTC
>TRBV7-9|-|TRBJ2-7|few
CASSRPRGGLFTYEQYF
TGTGCCAGCAGCCGGCCCCGGGGCGGGCTCTTTACCTACGAGCAGTACTTC
>TRBV5-1|TRBD1|TRBJ1-2|-
CASSSLTGGDYGYTF
TGCGCCAGCAGCTCATTAACAGGGGGAGACTATGGCTACACCTTC
>TRBV6-1|TRBD2|TRBJ2-7|many
CASSPTSASGNEQYF
TGTGCCAGCAGCCCCACGTCCGCTAGCGGGAACGAGCAGTACTTC
>TRBV7-8|TRBD1|TRBJ2-5|many
CASSSRDSQETQYF
TGTGCCAGCAGCTCCCGGGACAGCCAAGAGACCCAGTACTTC
>TRBV7-8|-|TRBJ1-1|few
CASSSGGTGTEAFF
TGTGCCAGCAGCTCGGGGGGGACGGGGACTGAAGCTTTCTTT
>TRBV12-3/TRBV12-4|TRBD2|TRBJ2-5|many
CASSLIAGGETQYF
TGTGCCAGCAGTTTAATAGCGGGTGGGGAGACCCAGTACTTC
>TRBV5-1|-|TRBJ1-1|few
CASSVQGRGAFF
TGCGCCAGCAGTGTTCAGGGAAGGGGAGCTTTCTTT
>TRBV5-1|-|TRBJ1-4|-
CASSRGEMDEKLFF
TGCGCCAGCAGCCGGGGTGAGATGGATGAAAAACTGTTTTTT
>TRBV7-9|TRBD2|TRBJ2-5|-
CASSFTGTSGETQYF
TGTGCCAGCAGCTTTACCGGGACTAGCGGAGAGACCCAGTACTTC
>TRBV2|TRBD2|TRBJ2-2|-
CASGRGNTGELFF
TGTGCCAGCGGGAGGGGAAACACCGGGGAGCTGTTTTTT
>TRBV12-3/TRBV12-4|-|TRBJ2-5|many
CASSLGPPGTQYF
TGTGCCAGCAGTTTAGGGCCCCCCGGGACCCAGTACTTC
>TRBV6-2/TRBV6-3|TRBD2|TRBJ2-3|many
CASRTGGSTDTQYF
TGTGCCAGCAGAACGGGGGGTAGCACAGATACGCAGTATTTT
>TRBV7-2|-|TRBJ2-1|many
CASSNDHYNEQFF
TGTGCCAGCAGCAATGACCACTACAATGAGCAGTTCTTC
>TRBV6-6|-|TRBJ1-3|many
CASIGAEGTIYF
TGTGCCAGCATCGGGGCGGAAGGCACCATATATTTT
>TRBV6-2/TRBV6-3|TRBD2|TRBJ2-7|many
CASKRTRLYEQYF
TGTGCCAGCAAAAGGACTAGATTGTACGAGCAGTACTTC
>TRBV7-9|TRBD1|TRBJ1-6|many
CASSGQGRNSPLHF
TGTGCCAGCAGCGGACAGGGGAGGAATTCACCCCTCCACTTT
>TRBV24-1|-|TRBJ1-1|many
CATSDPTVPEAFF
TGTGCCACCAGTGATCCCACGGTCCCTGAAGCTTTCTTT